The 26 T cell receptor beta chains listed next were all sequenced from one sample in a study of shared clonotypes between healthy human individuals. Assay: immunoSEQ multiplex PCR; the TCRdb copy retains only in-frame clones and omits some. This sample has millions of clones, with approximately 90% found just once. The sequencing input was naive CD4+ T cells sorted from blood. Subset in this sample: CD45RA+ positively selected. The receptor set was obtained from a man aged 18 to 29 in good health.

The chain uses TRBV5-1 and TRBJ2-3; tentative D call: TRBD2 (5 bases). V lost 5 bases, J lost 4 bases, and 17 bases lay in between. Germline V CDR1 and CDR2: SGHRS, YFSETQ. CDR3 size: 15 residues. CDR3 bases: TGCGCCAGCAGACGGGGAGCCCCTGTGGCAGATACGCAGTATTTT. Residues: CASRRGAPVADTQYF.

CDR3 sequence reads: CSALGNTIYF. CDR3 in DNA: TGCAGCGCCCTCGGAAACACCATATATTTT. V and J are TRBV29-1 and TRBJ1-3; D not resolved. Germline lookup yields CDR1 SQVTM and CDR2 ANQGSEA. Between the trimmed V and J ends, which lost 7 bases and 4 bases, there was a span of 5 bases. The CDR3 contains 10 residues.

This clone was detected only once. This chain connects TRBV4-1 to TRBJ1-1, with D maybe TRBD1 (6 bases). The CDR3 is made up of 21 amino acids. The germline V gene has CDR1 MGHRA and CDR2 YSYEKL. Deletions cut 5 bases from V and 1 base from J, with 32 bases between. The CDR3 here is CASSFPGAGVRSYVRNTEAFF. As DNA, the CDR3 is TGCGCCAGCAGCTTTCCGGGGGCAGGGGTGCGGAGCTATGTAAGGAACACTGAAGCTTTCTTT.

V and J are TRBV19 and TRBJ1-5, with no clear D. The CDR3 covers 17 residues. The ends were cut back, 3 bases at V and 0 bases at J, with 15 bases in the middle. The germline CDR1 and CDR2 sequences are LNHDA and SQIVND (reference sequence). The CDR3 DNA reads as TGTGCCAGTAGTATTCTAGTCGGGCTTCATAGCAATCAGCCCCAGCATTTT. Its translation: CASSILVGLHSNQPQHF. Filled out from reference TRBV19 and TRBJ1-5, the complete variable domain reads DGGITQSPKYLFRKEGQNVTLSCEQNLNHDAMYWYRQDPGQGLRLIYYSQIVNDFQKGDIAEGYSVSREKKESFPLTVTSAQKNPTAFYLCASSILVGLHSNQPQHFGDGTRLSIL.

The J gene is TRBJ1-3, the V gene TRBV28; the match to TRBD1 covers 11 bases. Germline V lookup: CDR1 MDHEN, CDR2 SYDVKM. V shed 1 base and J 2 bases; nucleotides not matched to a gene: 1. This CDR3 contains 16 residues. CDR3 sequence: CASSLLGQGAGNTIYF. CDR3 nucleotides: TGTGCCAGCAGTTTATTGGGACAGGGGGCTGGAAACACCATATATTTT.

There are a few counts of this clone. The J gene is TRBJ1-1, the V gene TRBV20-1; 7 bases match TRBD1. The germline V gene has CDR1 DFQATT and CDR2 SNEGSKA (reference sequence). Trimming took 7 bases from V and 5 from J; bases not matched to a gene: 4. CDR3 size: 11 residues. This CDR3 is CSGQTGTEAFF. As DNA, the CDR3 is TGCAGTGGGCAGACAGGGACTGAAGCTTTCTTT.

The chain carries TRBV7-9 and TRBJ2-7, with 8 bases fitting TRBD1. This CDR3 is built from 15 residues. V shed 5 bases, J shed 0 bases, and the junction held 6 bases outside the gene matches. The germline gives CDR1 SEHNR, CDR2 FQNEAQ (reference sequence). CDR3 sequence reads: CASSRTGTGSYEQYF. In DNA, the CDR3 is TGTGCCAGCAGCCGGACCGGGACAGGCTCCTACGAGCAGTACTTC. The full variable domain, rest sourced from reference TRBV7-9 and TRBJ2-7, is DTGVSQNPRHKITKRGQNVTFRCDPISEHNRLYWYRQTLGQGPEFLTYFQNEAQLEKSRLLSDRFSAERPKGSFSTLEIQRTEQGDSAMYLCASSRTGTGSYEQYFGPGTRLTVT.

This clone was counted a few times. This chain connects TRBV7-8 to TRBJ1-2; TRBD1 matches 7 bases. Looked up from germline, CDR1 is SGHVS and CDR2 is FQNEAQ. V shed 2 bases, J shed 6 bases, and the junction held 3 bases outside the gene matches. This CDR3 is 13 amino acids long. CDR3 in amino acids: CASSLRGGDGYTF. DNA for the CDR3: TGTGCCAGCAGCTTAAGAGGGGGCGATGGCTACACCTTC.

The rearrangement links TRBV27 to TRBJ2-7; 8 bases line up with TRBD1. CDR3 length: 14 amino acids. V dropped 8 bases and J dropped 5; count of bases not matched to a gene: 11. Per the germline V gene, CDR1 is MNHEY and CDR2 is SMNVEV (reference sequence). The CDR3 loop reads CASSRQGAFNEQYF. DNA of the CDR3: TGTGCCAGCTCCCGGCAGGGGGCGTTCAACGAGCAGTACTTC.

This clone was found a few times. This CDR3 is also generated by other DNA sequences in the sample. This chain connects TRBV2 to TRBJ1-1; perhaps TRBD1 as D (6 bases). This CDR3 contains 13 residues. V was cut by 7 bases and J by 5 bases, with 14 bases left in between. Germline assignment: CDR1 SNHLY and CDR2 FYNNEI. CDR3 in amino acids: CASKGQGGTEAFF. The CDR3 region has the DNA TGTGCCAGCAAGGGACAAGGTGGTACTGAAGCTTTCTTT.

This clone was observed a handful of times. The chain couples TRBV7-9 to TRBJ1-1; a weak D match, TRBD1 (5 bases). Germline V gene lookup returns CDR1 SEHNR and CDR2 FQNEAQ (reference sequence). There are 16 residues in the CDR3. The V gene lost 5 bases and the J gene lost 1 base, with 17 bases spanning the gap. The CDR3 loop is CASSPSGRGPNTEAFF. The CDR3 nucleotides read TGTGCCAGCAGCCCCTCAGGTAGGGGCCCGAACACTGAAGCTTTCTTT. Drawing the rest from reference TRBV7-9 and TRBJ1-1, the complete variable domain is DTGVSQNPRHKITKRGQNVTFRCDPISEHNRLYWYRQTLGQGPEFLTYFQNEAQLEKSRLLSDRFSAERPKGSFSTLEIQRTEQGDSAMYLCASSPSGRGPNTEAFFGQGTRLTVV.

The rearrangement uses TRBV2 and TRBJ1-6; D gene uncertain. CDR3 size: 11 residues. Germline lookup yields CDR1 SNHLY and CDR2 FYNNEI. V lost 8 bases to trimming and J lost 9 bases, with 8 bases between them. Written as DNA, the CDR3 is TGTGCCAGCGGTGGGAGTTCACCCCTCCACTTT. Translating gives CASGGSSPLHF. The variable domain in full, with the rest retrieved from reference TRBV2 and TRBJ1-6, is EPEVTQTPSHQVTQMGQEVILRCVPISNHLYFYWYRQILGQKVEFLVSFYNNEISEKSEIFDDQFSVERPDGSNFTLKIRSTKLEDSAMYFCASGGSSPLHFGNGTRLTVT.

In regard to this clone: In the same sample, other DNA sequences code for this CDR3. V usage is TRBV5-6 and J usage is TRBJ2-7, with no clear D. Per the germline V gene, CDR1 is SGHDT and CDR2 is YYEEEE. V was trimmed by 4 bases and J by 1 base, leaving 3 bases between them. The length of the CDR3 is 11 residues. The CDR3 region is CASSRSYEQYF. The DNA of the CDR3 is TGTGCCAGCAGCCGGTCCTACGAGCAGTACTTC.

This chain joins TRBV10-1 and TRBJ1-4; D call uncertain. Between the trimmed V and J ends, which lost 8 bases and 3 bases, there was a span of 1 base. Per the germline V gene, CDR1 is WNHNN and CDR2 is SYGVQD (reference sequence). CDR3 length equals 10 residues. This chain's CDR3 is CASPNEKLFF. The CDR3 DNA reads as TGCGCCAGCCCTAATGAAAAACTGTTTTTT.

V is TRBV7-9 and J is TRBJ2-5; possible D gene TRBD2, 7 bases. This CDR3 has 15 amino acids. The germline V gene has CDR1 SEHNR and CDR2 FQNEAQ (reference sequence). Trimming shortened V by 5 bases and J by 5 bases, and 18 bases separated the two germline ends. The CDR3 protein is CASSQARGGPETQYF. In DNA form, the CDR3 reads TGTGCCAGCAGCCAAGCTAGGGGGGGCCCGGAGACCCAGTACTTC.

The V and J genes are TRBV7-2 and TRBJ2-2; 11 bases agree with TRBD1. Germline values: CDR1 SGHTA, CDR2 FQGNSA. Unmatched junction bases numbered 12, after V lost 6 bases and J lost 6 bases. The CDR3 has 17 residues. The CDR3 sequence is CASRPGQGASYAGELFF. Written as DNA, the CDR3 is TGTGCCAGCAGACCTGGACAGGGGGCTAGTTATGCCGGGGAGCTGTTTTTT.

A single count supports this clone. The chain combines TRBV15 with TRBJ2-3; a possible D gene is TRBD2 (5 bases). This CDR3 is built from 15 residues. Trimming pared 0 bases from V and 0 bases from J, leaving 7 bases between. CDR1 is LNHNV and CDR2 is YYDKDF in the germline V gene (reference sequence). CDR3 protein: CATSREEVSTDTQYF. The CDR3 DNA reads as TGTGCCACCAGCAGAGAGGAGGTTAGCACAGATACGCAGTATTTT.

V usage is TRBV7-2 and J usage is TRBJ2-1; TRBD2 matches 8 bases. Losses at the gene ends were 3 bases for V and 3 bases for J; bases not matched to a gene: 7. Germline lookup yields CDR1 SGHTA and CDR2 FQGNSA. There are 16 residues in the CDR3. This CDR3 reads CASSFFSGALYNEQFF. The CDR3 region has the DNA TGTGCCAGCAGCTTCTTTAGCGGGGCTCTCTACAATGAGCAGTTCTTC. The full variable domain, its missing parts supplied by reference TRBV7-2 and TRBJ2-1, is GAGVSQSPSNKVTEKGKDVELRCDPISGHTALYWYRQSLGQGLEFLIYFQGNSAPDKSGLPSDRFSAERTGGSVSTLTIQRTQQEDSAVYLCASSFFSGALYNEQFFGPGTRLTVL.

The CDR3 DNA follows: TGTGCCAGCAGCGTAACTCAAGAGACCCAGTACTTC. Translation gives CASSVTQETQYF. The V call is TRBV9, the J call TRBJ2-5; D gene uncertain. Germline values: CDR1 SGDLS, CDR2 YYNGEE. The CDR3 covers 12 residues. V was trimmed by 1 base and J by 2 bases, leaving 3 bases between them.

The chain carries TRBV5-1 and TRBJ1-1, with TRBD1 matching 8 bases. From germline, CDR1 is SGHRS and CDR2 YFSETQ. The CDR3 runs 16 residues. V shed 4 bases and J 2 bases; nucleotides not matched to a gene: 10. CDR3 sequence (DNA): TGCGCCAGCAGCCCCCCGACAGGGGTCGCCAACACTGAAGCTTTCTTT. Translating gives CASSPPTGVANTEAFF.

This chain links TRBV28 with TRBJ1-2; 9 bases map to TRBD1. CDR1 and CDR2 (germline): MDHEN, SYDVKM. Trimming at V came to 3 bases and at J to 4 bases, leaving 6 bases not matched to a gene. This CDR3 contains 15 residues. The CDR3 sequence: CASSFTGGSLYGYTF. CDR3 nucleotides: TGTGCCAGCAGTTTTACAGGGGGCAGCCTCTATGGCTACACCTTC.

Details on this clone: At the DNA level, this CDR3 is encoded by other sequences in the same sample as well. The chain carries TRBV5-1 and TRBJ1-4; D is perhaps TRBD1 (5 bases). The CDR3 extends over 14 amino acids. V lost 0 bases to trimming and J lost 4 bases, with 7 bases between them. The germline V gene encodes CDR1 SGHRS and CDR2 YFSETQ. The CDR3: CASSLGDVNEKLFF. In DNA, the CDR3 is TGCGCCAGCAGCTTGGGGGACGTTAATGAAAAACTGTTTTTT.

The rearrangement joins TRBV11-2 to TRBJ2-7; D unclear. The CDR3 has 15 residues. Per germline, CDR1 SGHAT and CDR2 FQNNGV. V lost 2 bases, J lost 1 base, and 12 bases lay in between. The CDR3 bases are TGTGCCAGCAGCTTACTTTTCGTGGGGTCCTACGAGCAGTACTTC. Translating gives CASSLLFVGSYEQYF.

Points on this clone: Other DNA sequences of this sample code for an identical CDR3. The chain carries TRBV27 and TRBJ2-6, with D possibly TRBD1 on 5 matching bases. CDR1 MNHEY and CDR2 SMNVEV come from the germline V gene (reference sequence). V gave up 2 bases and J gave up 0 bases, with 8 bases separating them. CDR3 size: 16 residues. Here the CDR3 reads CASSLNRPSGANVLTF. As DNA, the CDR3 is TGTGCCAGCAGTTTAAACAGGCCCTCTGGGGCCAACGTCCTGACTTTC.

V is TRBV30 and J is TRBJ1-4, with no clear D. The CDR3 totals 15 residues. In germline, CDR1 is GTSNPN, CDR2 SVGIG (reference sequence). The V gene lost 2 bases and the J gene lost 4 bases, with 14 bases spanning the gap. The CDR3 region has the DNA TGTGCCTGGAGTCTGAAAAGGGCCTTTAATGAAAAACTGTTTTTT. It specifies CAWSLKRAFNEKLFF.

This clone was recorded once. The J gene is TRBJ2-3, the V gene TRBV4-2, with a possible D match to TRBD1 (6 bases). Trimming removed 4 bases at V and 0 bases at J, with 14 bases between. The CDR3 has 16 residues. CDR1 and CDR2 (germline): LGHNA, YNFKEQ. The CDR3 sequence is CASSRTQGVSTDTQYF. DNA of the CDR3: TGTGCCAGCAGCCGGACACAGGGAGTGAGCACAGATACGCAGTATTTT.